The clone carrying this T cell receptor (beta chain) was seen many times. What it binds is not known. Per germline, CDR1 ENHRY and CDR2 SYGVKD. V was trimmed by 5 bases and J by 2 bases, leaving 9 bases between them. CDR3 length: 14 amino acids. During construction of the library, unique molecular identifiers were attached to individual cDNA molecules for quantitative, reproducible TCR counting. TCRdb recomputed calls from the RACE reads with MiXCR, one row per CDR3 protein. This sample has about 270,000 distinct CDR3 sequences; about 7.7% occur once, and the top ten carry 0.9% to 1.5%. The time point denotes: pre-sensitization, week 0. Treatment: therapeutic diphenylcyclopropenone sensitization with weekly scalp DPC. Whole blood, unfractionated, served as the material for total RNA extraction. The source of the sample is a study of human T cells and chemical hapten exposure. About the study: From small differences in pooled library volume came most of the variation in per-sample TCR yields. Notes on the study in general: It should be noted that donors had alopecia, so their immune response may differ from healthy people's.

This TCR was recovered from a young man with alopecia areata. Some clones in this sample may be carry-over from other donors' samples. The V gene is TRBV10-3, the J gene TRBJ1-4; possible D gene TRBD1, 6 bases. Sequenced here: whole blood, sampled in connection with sensitization to the hapten diphenylcyclopropenone (DPC). The CDR3 loop is CAISPTGTNEKLFF. CDR3 bases: TGTGCCATCAGTCCTACAGGGACTAATGAAAAACTGTTTTTT.